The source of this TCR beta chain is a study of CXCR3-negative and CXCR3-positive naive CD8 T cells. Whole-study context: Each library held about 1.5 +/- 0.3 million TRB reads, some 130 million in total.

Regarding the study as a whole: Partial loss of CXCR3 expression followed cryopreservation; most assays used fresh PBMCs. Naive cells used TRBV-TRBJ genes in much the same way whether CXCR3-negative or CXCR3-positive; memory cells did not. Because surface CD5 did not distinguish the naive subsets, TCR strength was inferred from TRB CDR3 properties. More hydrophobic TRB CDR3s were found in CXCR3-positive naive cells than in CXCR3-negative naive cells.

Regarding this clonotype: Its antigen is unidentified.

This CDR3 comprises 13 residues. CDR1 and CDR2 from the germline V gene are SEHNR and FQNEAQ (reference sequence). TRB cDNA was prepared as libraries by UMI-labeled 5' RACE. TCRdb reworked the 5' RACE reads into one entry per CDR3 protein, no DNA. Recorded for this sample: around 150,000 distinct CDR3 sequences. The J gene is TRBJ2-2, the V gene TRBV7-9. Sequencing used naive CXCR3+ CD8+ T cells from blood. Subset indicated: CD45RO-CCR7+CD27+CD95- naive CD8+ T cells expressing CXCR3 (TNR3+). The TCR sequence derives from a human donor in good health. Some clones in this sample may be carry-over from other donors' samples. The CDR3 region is CASTSPNTGELFF.